The 26 T cell receptor beta chains below all came from one sample that was sequenced in a study of T cells in Graves' hyperthyroidism and ophthalmopathy. Amplified regions were TCR beta CDR3 sequences from RNA transcripts. Researchers ran a first-round RT-PCR on the TCR CDR3 using the HTBI primer set. TCRdb re-analysed the multiplex PCR reads in MiXCR, keeping a single row per CDR3 protein. Among 490,000 or so distinct CDR3 sequences listed, around 50% were seen once. What was sequenced was peripheral blood or thyroid tissue (not recorded which). The receptors were gathered from an adult woman with Graves' disease, either hyperthyroidism or ophthalmopathy (not recorded which).

The rearrangement uses TRBV5-1 and TRBJ1-1; a weak D match, TRBD1 (6 bases). Per germline, CDR1 SGHRS and CDR2 YFSETQ. The CDR3 extends over 17 amino acids. Trimming stripped 1 base from V and 5 bases from J, with 21 bases between. Written as DNA, the CDR3 is TGCGCCAGCAGCTTGAGGGGGGCGTCAGGGTATAGGACTGAAGCTTTCTTT. It specifies CASSLRGASGYRTEAFF.

The chain couples TRBV29-1 to TRBJ2-7, with a tentative D call TRBD1 (6 bases). Trimming removed 4 bases from V and 2 bases from J, with 12 bases in between. Germline lookup yields CDR1 SQVTM and CDR2 ANQGSEA. There are 13 residues in the CDR3. CDR3 bases: TGCAGCGTTGCACAGGGTGGCCCCTACGAGCAGTACTTC. Its translation: CSVAQGGPYEQYF.

The chain joins TRBV7-6 to TRBJ2-1; the D is unclear. V shed 5 bases and J shed 0 bases, with 11 bases lying between them. CDR1 is SGHVS, CDR2 FNYEAQ, per germline. This CDR3 has 15 residues. The CDR3 DNA reads as TGTGCCAGCAGCCTCTACAGTAGCTCCTACAATGAGCAGTTCTTC. It translates to CASSLYSSSYNEQFF.

J is TRBJ2-2 and V is TRBV6-6, with TRBD1 as a possible D gene (6 bases). CDR1 and CDR2 from the germline V gene are MNHNY and SVGAGI (reference sequence). The CDR3 is made up of 17 amino acids. V gave up 2 bases and J gave up 0 bases, with 13 bases separating them. The CDR3 loop is CASSYPLGGSNTGELFF. The DNA of the CDR3 is TGTGCCAGCAGTTACCCCCTAGGGGGATCGAACACCGGGGAGCTGTTTTTT.

At least ten counts were recorded for this clonotype. The J gene is TRBJ2-5, the V gene TRBV5-8; no clear D. The CDR3 consists of 13 residues. Germline loops: CDR1 SGHTS, CDR2 YDEGEE. Trimming removed 3 bases at V and 0 bases at J, with 6 bases between. Here the CDR3 DNA reads TGTGCCAGCAGCTGGACGGACCAAGAGACCCAGTACTTC. This encodes CASSWTDQETQYF.

Notes on this clonotype: A read error may be the cause here, since a much bigger clone is one base away. This rearrangement joins TRBV2 to TRBJ2-5; the match to TRBD2 covers 7 bases. The V gene's germline CDR1 is SNHLY and CDR2 FYNNEI. This CDR3 has 14 residues. Unmatched junction bases numbered 6, after V lost 4 bases and J lost 4 bases. The CDR3 DNA reads TGTGCCAGCAGTGGGGGGGGTCTGGGAGAGACCCAGTACTTC. Translation gives CASSGGGLGETQYF.

This clonotype was found many times. The chain employs TRBV13 and TRBJ2-3, with 8 nucleotides matching TRBD2. This CDR3 has 16 residues. Trimming at V came to 5 bases and at J to 1 base, leaving 8 bases not matched to a gene. Germline loops: CDR1 PRHDT, CDR2 FYEKMQ (reference sequence). CDR3 DNA sequence: TGTGCCAGCAGCCCTCCGGGACTAGGTGGCACAGATACGCAGTATTTT. This gives the protein CASSPPGLGGTDTQYF. The variable domain in full, completed from reference TRBV13 and TRBJ2-3, reads AAGVIQSPRHLIKEKRETATLKCYPIPRHDTVYWYQQGPGQDPQFLISFYEKMQSDKGSIPDRFSAQQFSDYHSELNMSSLELGDSALYFCASSPPGLGGTDTQYFGPGTRLTVL.

The chain recombines TRBV29-1 with TRBJ2-7, with D possibly being TRBD1 or TRBD2 (7 bases each). Per the germline V gene, CDR1 is SQVTM and CDR2 is ANQGSEA. Between the trimmed V and J ends, which lost 8 bases and 1 base, there was a span of 21 bases. The CDR3 length is 15 residues. The CDR3 DNA follows: TGCAGCAAGGGAGGGGGCCAGGTTTTGTCCTACGAGCAGTACTTC. Its protein is CSKGGGQVLSYEQYF.

The V and J genes are TRBV6-6 and TRBJ1-6; 8 nucleotides agree with TRBD1. The CDR3 is 14 amino acids. The germline V gene encodes CDR1 MNHNY and CDR2 SVGAGI (reference sequence). Trimming at V came to 7 bases and at J to 7 bases, leaving 6 bases not matched to a gene. The CDR3 bases are TGTGCCAGCACGACAGGGGAAGGGAATTCACCCCTCCACTTT. Amino acids: CASTTGEGNSPLHF.

The rearrangement uses TRBV28 and TRBJ1-3, with 8 bases fitting TRBD1. Germline V gene lookup returns CDR1 MDHEN and CDR2 SYDVKM. The CDR3 is 15 amino acids. V lost 7 bases and J lost 3; bases outside the gene matches: 8. The CDR3 spells CASKRQGAIGNTIYF. Written as DNA, the CDR3 is TGTGCCAGCAAGAGGCAGGGGGCAATTGGAAACACCATATATTTT.

A word on this clonotype: A single base separates this from a much larger clone, so it may be a read error. This chain links TRBV2 with TRBJ2-2; maybe TRBD2 (5 bases). The CDR3 runs 13 residues. Germline CDR1 reads SNHLY; CDR2 reads FYNNEI. DNA for the CDR3: TGTGCCAGCACCAGCTTCCTCCCCGGGGAGCTGTCTTTT. This translates into CASTSFLPGELSF.

This clonotype was detected many times. The chain links TRBV6-1 to TRBJ1-1, with D possibly being TRBD1 (5 bases). The CDR3 runs to 12 residues. Deletions cut 5 bases from V and 8 bases from J, with 12 bases between. Per germline, CDR1 MNHNS and CDR2 SASEGT. In DNA form, the CDR3 reads TGTGCCAGCAGTTCCGGGACTCTCGAAGCTTTCTTT. Translation: CASSSGTLEAFF.

Points on this clonotype: The conserved phenylalanine or tryptophan normally closing the CDR3 is absent here, so this likely arose from a read error. The limits of the CDR3 on the DNA are not certain, so only TCRdb's listed CDR3 is given. This rearrangement joins TRBV15 to TRBJ1-4; the D call TRBD1 from the table was never checked on the DNA. 12 amino acids form the CDR3, both terminal residues included. Per the germline V gene, CDR1 is LNHNV and CDR2 is YYDKDF (reference sequence). The CDR3 sequence: CATSRGSGQGVD.

A note on this clonotype: The junction shows a germline mismatch at one end, possibly a read error. The V and J genes are TRBV7-3 and TRBJ2-6; tentative D call: TRBD2 (5 bases). The CDR3 spans 16 residues. CDR1 and CDR2 from the germline V gene are SGHTA and FQGTGA. The CDR3 DNA reads as TGTGCCAGCAGCTCCCCCCGGGGTGGAGACATAAGGCCTGAAGCTTTC. It translates to CASSSPRGGDIRPEAF.

The chain links TRBV7-1 to TRBJ2-5, with TRBD2 matching 11 bases. TRBV7-1 is flagged as an ORF with uncertain function. The V segment lost 6 bases and the J segment 7 bases; nucleotides outside the gene matches: 7. The CDR3 contains 14 residues. CDR3 DNA sequence: TGTGCCAGCAGTTCTAGCGGGAGGAAAGGGACCCAGTACTTC. Translation gives CASSSSGRKGTQYF.

This clonotype has a single count. The rearrangement uses TRBV2 and TRBJ2-5, with D unclear. V was shortened by 0 bases and J by 4 bases, with 15 bases between the two germline ends. This CDR3 region has 16 residues. Germline V lookup: CDR1 SNHLY, CDR2 FYNNEI. DNA for the CDR3: TGTGCCAGCAGTGAAGCGCGTAGTGCCTTTGGAGAGACCCAGTACTTC. This sequence encodes CASSEARSAFGETQYF.

This clonotype was counted a few times. It may be a read error: a sequence one base away is much more abundant. The CDR3 does not end in the conserved phenylalanine or tryptophan, so this is likely a read error. The chain carries TRBV20-1 and TRBJ1-1, with a weak D call TRBD1 (6 bases). Trimming took off 0 bases at V and 5 bases at J, with 16 bases between the two ends. Germline-derived CDR1 and CDR2 are DFQATT and SNEGSKA (reference sequence). CDR3 size: 15 residues. CDR3 sequence: CSARDRGGAGTEAFV. CDR3 DNA: TGCAGTGCTAGAGATCGGGGGGGCGCCGGAACTGAAGCTTTCGTT.

The chain uses TRBV25-1 and TRBJ1-1, with 8 bases identical to TRBD1. This CDR3 spans 15 amino acids. J lost 12 bases, V lost 4 bases, and 16 bases had no gene match. Looked up from germline, CDR1 is MGHDK and CDR2 is SYGVNS. The CDR3 sequence is CASSANPGQGRGTFF. CDR3 sequence (DNA): TGTGCCAGCAGTGCAAACCCTGGACAGGGTAGAGGTACTTTCTTT.

In its sample, this clonotype was seen many times. The chain has TRBV20-1 and TRBJ2-7; 8 bases line up with TRBD2. Trimming cost V 6 bases and J 7 bases; bases outside gene matches: 8. Germline CDR1 DFQATT, CDR2 SNEGSKA (reference sequence). This CDR3 has 12 amino acids. CDR3 sequence reads: CSAGLAGWEQYF. CDR3 coding DNA: TGCAGTGCCGGGCTAGCGGGTTGGGAGCAGTACTTC.

The rearrangement joins TRBV5-1 to TRBJ2-7; a possible D gene is TRBD2 (6 bases). The ends were cut back, 7 bases at V and 0 bases at J, with 23 bases in the middle. The length of the CDR3 is 17 residues. Germline CDR1 SGHRS, CDR2 YFSETQ. The CDR3 protein is CASGGISDQTDSYEQYF. As DNA, the CDR3 is TGCGCCAGCGGGGGGATCTCCGATCAAACGGACTCCTACGAGCAGTACTTC. Together with reference TRBV5-1 and TRBJ2-7, the CDR3 gives the full variable domain: KAGVTQTPRYLIKTRGQQVTLSCSPISGHRSVSWYQQTPGQGLQFLFEYFSETQRNKGNFPGRFSGRQFSNSRSEMNVSTLELGDSALYLCASGGISDQTDSYEQYFGPGTRLTVT.

The V and J genes are TRBV6-1 and TRBJ1-4; TRBD1 matches 10 bases. The germline gives CDR1 MNHNS, CDR2 SASEGT. The V segment lost 3 bases and the J segment 0 bases; nucleotides outside the gene matches: 1. The CDR3 is made up of 16 amino acids. The CDR3 coding sequence is TGTGCCAGCAGTGAGGGGACAGGGGCAACTAATGAAAAACTGTTTTTT. As protein: CASSEGTGATNEKLFF.

CDR3 in amino acids: CASSLTGAGANSPLHF. The CDR3 nucleotides are TGTGCCAGCAGCCTGACAGGGGCCGGGGCGAATTCACCCCTCCACTTT. The chain uses TRBV6-1 and TRBJ1-6, with TRBD1 identical over 8 bases. This CDR3 has 16 amino acids. Trimming took 6 bases from V and 7 from J; bases not matched to a gene: 11. The germline V gene has CDR1 MNHNS and CDR2 SASEGT.

This clonotype was recorded many times. J is TRBJ2-6 and V is TRBV6-1, with D possibly matching TRBD2 (6 bases). There are 16 residues in the CDR3. The germline V and J ends were trimmed by 7 bases and 0 bases, with 13 bases remaining between them. Germline assignment: CDR1 MNHNS and CDR2 SASEGT. The CDR3 DNA reads TGTGCCAGCAACGTGGAGGGGACCTCTGGGGCCAACGTCCTGACTTTC. Protein product: CASNVEGTSGANVLTF.

About this clonotype: This may arise from a read error, as a much more abundant clone is one base away. The genes are TRBV20-1 and TRBJ2-7; D assignment may be TRBD1 or TRBD2 (5 bases each). Germline V gives CDR1 DFQATT, CDR2 SNEGSKA (reference sequence). This CDR3 is built from 16 residues. V shed 3 bases and J shed 8 bases, with 26 bases lying between them. CDR3 coding DNA: TGCAGTGCTAGCCTTCACCATCGCAGGGAAGAGGGTAAGCAGTACTTC. Protein: CSASLHHRREEGKQYF.

This clonotype was recorded a few times. The chain has TRBV2 and TRBJ1-1, with TRBD1 matching over 9 bases. The germline gives CDR1 SNHLY, CDR2 FYNNEI. This CDR3 is 14 amino acids long. Unmatched junction bases numbered 7, after V lost 6 bases and J lost 5 bases. As DNA, the CDR3 is TGTGCCAGCAGGAGACAGGGGGGGGAAACTGAAGCTTTCTTT. This codes for CASRRQGGETEAFF. The whole variable domain, filled in from reference TRBV2 and TRBJ1-1, reads EPEVTQTPSHQVTQMGQEVILRCVPISNHLYFYWYRQILGQKVEFLVSFYNNEISEKSEIFDDQFSVERPDGSNFTLKIRSTKLEDSAMYFCASRRQGGETEAFFGQGTRLTVV.

The V and J genes are TRBV7-9 and TRBJ1-5; D call uncertain. The germline gives CDR1 SEHNR, CDR2 FQNEAQ (reference sequence). Trimming removed 10 bases at V and 0 bases at J, with 19 bases between. There are 16 residues in the CDR3. The CDR3 bases are TGTGCCAACTCGCGGGGAACAGCCGATAGCAATCAGCCCCAGCATTTT. Protein: CANSRGTADSNQPQHF.